The clone carrying this TCR beta chain was observed many times. Its matching antigen is unknown. Extraction of PBMCs used roughly 9.3 ml of fresh peripheral blood. The data derive from a study of T cells in Graves' hyperthyroidism and ophthalmopathy. Study details: Sampling of peripheral blood happened at initial diagnosis, prior to any treatment. Whole-study results and caveats: The model's output predicted ophthalmopathy at a median of about 5.9 months prior to onset.

The investigators amplified TCR beta CDR3 regions from RNA transcripts. Primed by the HTBI set, a first-round RT-PCR was run on the TCR CDR3. TCRdb used MiXCR to reprocess the multiplex PCR reads, holding one entry per CDR3 protein. The sample records around 300,000 distinct CDR3 sequences, approximately 15% being singletons. Per the germline V gene, CDR1 is SGHAT and CDR2 is FQNNGV. The V gene end was trimmed by 4 bases and the J gene end by 3 bases; junction bases not matched to a gene: 8. The CDR3 is 15 amino acids. The chain recombines TRBV11-2 with TRBJ2-7, with 8 bases identical to TRBD1. The sequenced sample was blood. This clonotype was sampled from a woman aged 30 to 39 with Graves' hyperthyroidism. The CDR3 DNA reads TGTGCCAGCAGCTACCGGGACAGGTTAGGCTACGAGCAGTACTTC. Translating it yields CASSYRDRLGYEQYF.